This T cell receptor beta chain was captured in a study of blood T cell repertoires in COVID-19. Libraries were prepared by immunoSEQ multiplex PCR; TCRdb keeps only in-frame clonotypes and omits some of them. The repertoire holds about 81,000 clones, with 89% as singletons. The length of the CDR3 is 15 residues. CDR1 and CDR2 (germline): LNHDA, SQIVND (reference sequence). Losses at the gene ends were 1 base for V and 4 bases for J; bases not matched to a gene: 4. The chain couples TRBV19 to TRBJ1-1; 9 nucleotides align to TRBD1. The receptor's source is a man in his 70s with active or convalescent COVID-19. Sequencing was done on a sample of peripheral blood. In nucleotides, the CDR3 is TGTGCCAGTAGTATAGTGTGGGGACAGGGCACTGAAGCTTTCTTT. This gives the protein CASSIVWGQGTEAFF. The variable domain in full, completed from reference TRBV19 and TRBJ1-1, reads DGGITQSPKYLFRKEGQNVTLSCEQNLNHDAMYWYRQDPGQGLRLIYYSQIVNDFQKGDIAEGYSVSREKKESFPLTVTSAQKNPTAFYLCASSIVWGQGTEAFFGQGTRLTVV.